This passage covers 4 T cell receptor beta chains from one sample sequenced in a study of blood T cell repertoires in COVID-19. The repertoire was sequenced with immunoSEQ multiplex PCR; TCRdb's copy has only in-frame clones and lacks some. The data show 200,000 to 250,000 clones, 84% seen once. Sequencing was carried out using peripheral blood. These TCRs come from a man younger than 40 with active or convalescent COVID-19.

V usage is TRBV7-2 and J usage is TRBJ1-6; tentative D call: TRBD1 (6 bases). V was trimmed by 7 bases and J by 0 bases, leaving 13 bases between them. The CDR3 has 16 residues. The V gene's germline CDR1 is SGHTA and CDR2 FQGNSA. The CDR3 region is CASTLRDISYNSPLHF. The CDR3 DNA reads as TGTGCCAGCACCCTCCGGGACATCTCCTATAATTCACCCCTCCACTTT. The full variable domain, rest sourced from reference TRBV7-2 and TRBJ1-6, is GAGVSQSPSNKVTEKGKDVELRCDPISGHTALYWYRQSLGQGLEFLIYFQGNSAPDKSGLPSDRFSAERTGGSVSTLTIQRTQQEDSAVYLCASTLRDISYNSPLHFGNGTRLTVT.

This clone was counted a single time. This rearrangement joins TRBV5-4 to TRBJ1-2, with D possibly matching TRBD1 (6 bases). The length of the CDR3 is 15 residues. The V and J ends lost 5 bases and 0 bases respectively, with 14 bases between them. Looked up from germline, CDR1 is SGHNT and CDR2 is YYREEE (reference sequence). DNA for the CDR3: TGTGCCAGCAGTCCCCGGACAGTCTCTAACTATGGCTACACCTTC. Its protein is CASSPRTVSNYGYTF. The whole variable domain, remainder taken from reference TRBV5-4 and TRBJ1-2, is ETGVTQSPTHLIKTRGQQVTLRCSSQSGHNTVSWYQQALGQGPQFIFQYYREEENGRGNFPPRFSGLQFPNYSSELNVNALELDDSALYLCASSPRTVSNYGYTFGSGTRLTVV.

The CDR3: CAWTLKGTGNTIYF. CDR3 nucleotide sequence: TGTGCCTGGACTCTAAAAGGGACAGGAAACACCATATATTTT. This sequence joins TRBV30 and TRBJ1-3; tentatively, D is TRBD1 (6 bases). Germline values: CDR1 GTSNPN, CDR2 SVGIG (reference sequence). V was trimmed by 4 bases and J by 4 bases, leaving 14 bases between them. The CDR3 contains 14 residues.

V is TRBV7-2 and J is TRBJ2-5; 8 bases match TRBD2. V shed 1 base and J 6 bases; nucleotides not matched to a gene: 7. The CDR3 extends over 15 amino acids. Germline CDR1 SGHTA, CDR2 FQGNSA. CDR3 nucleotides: TGTGCCAGCAGCTTAGTGGGGCCTAGCGGGCAGACCCAGTACTTC. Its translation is CASSLVGPSGQTQYF.